A selection of T cell receptor beta chains follows, all from one sample in a study of cytomegalovirus exposure and HLA in healthy donors. Repertoires were generated with immunoSEQ multiplex PCR, while TCRdb's copy carries only in-frame clones and drops some. Its clone listing holds just over 150,000 clones. Sequenced material: PBMCs. These TCRs come from a woman aged 55-70 years in good health and CMV-seronegative. Both conserved end residues are part of each CDR3. A D gene is named only where the DNA matches it firmly.

d_gene | j_gene | v_gene | CDR3nt | CDR3aa
TRBD1 | TRBJ1-1 | TRBV7-8 | TGTGCCAGCAGCTCCCGGGACAGGTTGAACACTGAAGCTTTCTTT | CASSSRDRLNTEAFF
. | TRBJ1-3 | TRBV9 | TGTGCCAGCAGCATACAGGGAAACACCATATATTTT | CASSIQGNTIYF
TRBD1 | TRBJ1-1 | TRBV7-2 | TGTGCCAGCAGCTTAGCCATAACAGGGGGCTTTGAAGCTTTCTTT | CASSLAITGGFEAFF
TRBD2 | TRBJ2-2 | TRBV5-1 | TGCGCCAGCAGCTTAGGTCGGGGGGAGAACACCGGGGAGCTGTTTTTT | CASSLGRGENTGELFF
. | TRBJ1-5 | TRBV18 | TGTGCCAGCTCACCCTCCGCAGGGAGGGACCAGCATTTT | CASSPSAGRDQHF
TRBD1 | TRBJ1-5 | TRBV18 | TGTGCCAGCTCTCCCGGACAGGAGAATCAGCCCCAGCATTTT | CASSPGQENQPQHF
TRBD1 | TRBJ1-6 | TRBV19 | TGTGCCAGTAGTCCCAGGACAGGGGGCAATTCACCCCTCCACTTT | CASSPRTGGNSPLHF
TRBD1 | TRBJ2-2 | TRBV12-5 | TGTGCTAGTGGTTTGGCCTGGGACAGAAACACCGGGGAGCTGTTTTTT | CASGLAWDRNTGELFF
TRBD1 | TRBJ1-3 | TRBV4-3 | TGCGCCAGCAGCCAAGAAGGACAGGGGGCGTCTGGAAACACCATATATTTT | CASSQEGQGASGNTIYF
. | TRBJ1-4 | TRBV29-1 | TGCAGCGTCCTTGGGGGGGATGAAAAACTGTTTTTT | CSVLGGDEKLFF
. | TRBJ1-5 | TRBV2 | TGTGCCAGCAGTGAACACAAGAGCAATCAGCCCCAGCATTTT | CASSEHKSNQPQHF
TRBD1 | TRBJ1-4 | TRBV7-8 | TGTGCCAGCAGCCGCCAGGGGGTCGCAGGTGAAAAACTGTTTTTT | CASSRQGVAGEKLFF
TRBD1 | TRBJ2-2 | TRBV7-9 | TGTGCCAGCAGCTTAGCGGGACAGACGGACTACACCGGGGAGCTGTTTTTT | CASSLAGQTDYTGELFF
TRBD2 | TRBJ2-3 | TRBV5-4 | TGTGCCAGCAGCTTGGCAGTAGCGGGAGGGCCCATGGCAGATACGCAGTATTTT | CASSLAVAGGPMADTQYF